Shown below are 3 T cell receptor beta chains from a single sample sequenced in a study of early T cells in non-severe SARS-CoV-2 infection. TCRdb redid the calling of the 5' RACE reads with MiXCR, one entry per CDR3 protein. The table records about 36,000 distinct CDR3 sequences, 3% to 4.5% of them present only once. Material: whole blood. Receptor source: an adult who was a healthcare worker with PCR-confirmed SARS-CoV-2 infection or an uninfected control (not recorded which).

This clonotype counts as medium-sized. V and J are TRBV5-1 and TRBJ2-7; TRBD1 or TRBD2 may be the D gene (5 bases each). Germline-derived CDR1 and CDR2 are SGHRS and YFSETQ. This CDR3 spans 15 amino acids. The ends were cut back, 3 bases at V and 0 bases at J, with 13 bases in the middle. CDR3 sequence: CASSSRDPSSYEQYF. The DNA for the CDR3 is TGCGCCAGCAGCTCCCGGGACCCGAGCTCCTACGAGCAGTACTTC.

In this sample, this clonotype turned up many times. The chain has TRBV12-3 or TRBV12-4 and TRBJ2-1; D is uncertain. The CDR3 contains 12 residues. Trimming removed 3 bases from V and 8 bases from J, with 8 bases in between. CDR3: CASSLYGHEQFF. The CDR3 nucleotides are TGTGCCAGCAGTTTGTATGGGCATGAGCAGTTCTTC.

The table lists this clonotype with many counts. This rearrangement joins TRBV12-3 or TRBV12-4 to TRBJ1-4; TRBD1 is a possible D gene (6 bases). The length of the CDR3 is 12 residues. V was shortened by 4 bases and J by 16 bases, with 16 bases between the two germline ends. In DNA, the CDR3 is TGTGCCAGCAGTTCATCGACAGGCTACCCGTTTTTT. It codes for CASSSSTGYPFF.